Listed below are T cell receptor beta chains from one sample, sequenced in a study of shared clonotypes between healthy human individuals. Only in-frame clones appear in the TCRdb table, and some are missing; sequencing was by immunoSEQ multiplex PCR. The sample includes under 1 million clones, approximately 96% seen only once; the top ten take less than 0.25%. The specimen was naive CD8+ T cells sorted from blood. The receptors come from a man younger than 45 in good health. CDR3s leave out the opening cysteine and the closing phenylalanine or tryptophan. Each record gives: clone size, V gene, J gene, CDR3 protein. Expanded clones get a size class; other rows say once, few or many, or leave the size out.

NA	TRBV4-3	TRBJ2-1	ASSQGRGTLNEQF
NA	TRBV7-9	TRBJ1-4	ASSLAQSSPGANEKLF
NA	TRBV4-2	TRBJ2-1	ASSQAGGRSYNEQF
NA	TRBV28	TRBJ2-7	ASSSLRDRGNEQY
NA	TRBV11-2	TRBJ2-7	ASSWAALGTYEQY
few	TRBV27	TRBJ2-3	ASRIWGEGPADTQY
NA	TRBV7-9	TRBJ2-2	ASSLITELF
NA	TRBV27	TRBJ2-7	ASSPSPYEQY
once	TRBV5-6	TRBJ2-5	ASSLWGAVETQY
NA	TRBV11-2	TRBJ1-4	ASSPEIGSWSEKLF
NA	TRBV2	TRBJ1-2	ASNGGGGST
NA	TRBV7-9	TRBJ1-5	ASSLAGSGGKQPQH
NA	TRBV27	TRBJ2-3	ASSLQQADTQY
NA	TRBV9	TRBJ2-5	ASGETQY
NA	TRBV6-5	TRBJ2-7	ASSYYMGEQY
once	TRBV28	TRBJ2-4	ASSLLPSGTKNIQY
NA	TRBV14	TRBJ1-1	ASSQLRGNTEAF
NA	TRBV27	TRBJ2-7	ASGGPSESYEQY
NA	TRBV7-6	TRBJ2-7	ASSSPTRGGSYEQY
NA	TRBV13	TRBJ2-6	ASSFGVPGANVLT
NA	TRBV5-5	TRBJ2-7	ASSLTGGYEQY
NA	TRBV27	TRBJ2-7	ASSLAGAYEQY
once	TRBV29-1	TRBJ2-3	SGQLYIVGVGGPDTQY
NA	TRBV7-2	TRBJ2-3	ASSLADNWSPSTDTQY
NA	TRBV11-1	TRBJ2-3	ASSSLVWAGGSDTQY
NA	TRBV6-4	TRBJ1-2	ASNRDSLANYGYT
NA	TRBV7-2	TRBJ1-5	ASSFGQDHYSNQPQH
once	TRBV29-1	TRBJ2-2	SVTEFGEGTGELF
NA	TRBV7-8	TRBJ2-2	ASSLWLLAGNAGELF
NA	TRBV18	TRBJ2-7	ASSHGSGSYEQY
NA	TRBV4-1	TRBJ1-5	ASSQEGFQPQH
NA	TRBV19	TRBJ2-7	ASSIAGTGGREQY
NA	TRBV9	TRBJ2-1	ASSVEVQGAYNEQF
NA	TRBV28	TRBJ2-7	ASSLRRQTYEQY
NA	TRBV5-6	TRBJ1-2	ASSFGSSLYGYT
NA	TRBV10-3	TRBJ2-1	AISEVPYNEQF
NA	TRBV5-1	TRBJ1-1	ASSLAVGNAEAF
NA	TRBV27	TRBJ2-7	ASGRGYEQY
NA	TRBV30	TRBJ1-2	AWSVARTVLDGLYGYT
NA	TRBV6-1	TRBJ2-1	ASTSTPSAYNEQF
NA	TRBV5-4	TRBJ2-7	ASSLEAGAGMEQY
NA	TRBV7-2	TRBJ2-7	ASSLGFSSYEQY
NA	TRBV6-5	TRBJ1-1	ASSYAGWGTEAF